One and the same sample provided the 14 T cell receptor beta chains below, sequenced in a study of beta chain bispecific antibodies for T cell cancers. Overall study results and limits: In these mixed samples, most targeted TRBV reads derived from the leukemia cell line.

Either OKT3 anti-CD3 antibody or CD3/CD28 beads expanded T cells from blood mononuclear cells over 3 days. Their antigens are not known. TCRdb re-called the 5' RACE reads through MiXCR, storing one row per CDR3 protein. Of 20,000 to 25,000 distinct CDR3 sequences in the sample, about 2.7% are singletons; the top ten hold under 35%. The sequencing sample was made of healthy donor T cells cultured with leukemia cells. The receptor source for this set is a human donor in good health. Some clones in this sample may be carry-over from other donors' samples.

This clonotype has a count of ten or more. The rearrangement joins TRBV4-1 to TRBJ1-1; 8 nucleotides match TRBD1. The CDR3 length is 16 residues. Germline V CDR1 and CDR2: MGHRA, YSYEKL. The trim removed 4 bases at V and 7 bases at J, leaving 14 bases unmatched. This CDR3 is CASSRGGLDRAGEAFF. The CDR3 DNA reads as TGCGCCAGCAGCCGTGGAGGGTTGGACAGGGCGGGTGAAGCTTTCTTT.

This clonotype showed up many times. V is TRBV20-1 and J is TRBJ2-3, with D hard to call. Germline V gene data show CDR1 as DFQATT and CDR2 as SNEGSKA (reference sequence). The ends were cut back, 1 base at V and 0 bases at J, with 11 bases in the middle. This CDR3 region has 15 residues. The CDR3 region has the DNA TGCAGTGCTAGAGGTTGGGCGAGGAGCACAGATACGCAGTATTTT. It translates to CSARGWARSTDTQYF.

This clonotype was observed a few times. The chain links TRBV7-3 to TRBJ1-1; D call uncertain. V was pared by 4 bases and J by 0 bases, with 12 bases between. CDR1 SGHTA and CDR2 FQGTGA come from the germline V gene. The CDR3 runs to 15 residues. The CDR3 DNA is TGTGCCAGCAGCTCCATGACTGCTATGAACACTGAAGCTTTCTTT. Residues: CASSSMTAMNTEAFF.

This clonotype occurred many times. The chain couples TRBV5-1 to TRBJ2-7; 10 bases map to TRBD2. CDR1 SGHRS and CDR2 YFSETQ come from the germline V gene. The V gene end was trimmed by 4 bases and the J gene end by 2 bases; junction bases not matched to a gene: 6. The CDR3 extends over 15 amino acids. CDR3 amino acids: CASSVSSGGTYEQYF. The CDR3 DNA reads as TGCGCCAGCAGCGTGTCTAGCGGGGGTACCTACGAGCAGTACTTC.

In this sample, this clonotype turned up many times. The gene calls are TRBV5-1 and TRBJ2-7; tentatively, D is TRBD1 or TRBD2 (5 bases each). The CDR3 extends over 15 amino acids. V gave up 4 bases and J gave up 2 bases, with 16 bases separating them. Germline values: CDR1 SGHRS, CDR2 YFSETQ. The CDR3 DNA reads as TGCGCCAGCAGCCGAGAAACCGGGACGGCCTACGAGCAGTACTTC. It encodes CASSRETGTAYEQYF.

This clonotype was counted ten times or more. This chain uses TRBV7-9 with TRBJ2-3; D ambiguous. The CDR3 extends over 13 amino acids. V was clipped by 3 bases and J by 2 bases, with 6 bases between them. Germline V gene lookup returns CDR1 SEHNR and CDR2 FQNEAQ (reference sequence). Written as DNA, the CDR3 is TGTGCCAGCAGCTTGGAAGCCACAGATACGCAGTATTTT. Translating it yields CASSLEATDTQYF.

By sample share, this clonotype is medium-sized. This chain's CDR3 is CASSPRGGPDTQYF. For the CDR3, the DNA is TGCGCCAGCAGCCCCCGGGGGGGCCCAGATACGCAGTATTTT. The chain employs TRBV5-1 and TRBJ2-3; 8 bases match TRBD2. The germline V gene has CDR1 SGHRS and CDR2 YFSETQ. CDR3 size: 14 residues. The V gene end was trimmed by 4 bases and the J gene end by 4 bases; junction bases not matched to a gene: 5.

The chain is built from TRBV19 and TRBJ1-2, with TRBD1 matching over 7 bases. CDR3 length: 16 amino acids. V was clipped by 5 bases and J by 8 bases; unmatched bases: 17. Germline assignment: CDR1 LNHDA and CDR2 SQIVND (reference sequence). The CDR3 region is CASSPTALRDREGYTF. CDR3 nucleotide sequence: TGTGCCAGTAGTCCGACCGCTCTCCGAGACAGGGAAGGCTACACCTTC.

In its sample, this clonotype was seen a few times. This sequence joins TRBV5-1 and TRBJ1-3; 7 nucleotides align to TRBD1. The CDR3 contains 14 residues. The germline V gene encodes CDR1 SGHRS and CDR2 YFSETQ. The trim removed 7 bases at V and 4 bases at J, leaving 8 bases unmatched. CDR3 in amino acids: CASGEGAEGNTIYF. CDR3 sequence (DNA): TGCGCCAGCGGCGAGGGGGCAGAAGGAAACACCATATATTTT. Full variable domain (rest looked up from reference TRBV5-1 and TRBJ1-3): KAGVTQTPRYLIKTRGQQVTLSCSPISGHRSVSWYQQTPGQGLQFLFEYFSETQRNKGNFPGRFSGRQFSNSRSEMNVSTLELGDSALYLCASGEGAEGNTIYFGEGSWLTVV.

This clonotype appeared a few times. The chain uses TRBV5-6 and TRBJ2-2, with D possibly TRBD2 on 6 matching bases. The CDR3 extends over 15 amino acids. Trimming stripped 7 bases from V and 1 base from J, with 14 bases between. Germline CDR1 SGHDT, CDR2 YYEEEE. CDR3 in DNA: TGTGCCAGCGGACTACTCCTACAGAACACCGGGGAGCTGTTTTTT. Translation gives CASGLLLQNTGELFF.

This clonotype occurred many times. V usage is TRBV5-5 and J usage is TRBJ1-1, with D possibly being TRBD1 (6 bases). Germline V gene lookup returns CDR1 SGHKS and CDR2 YYEKEE (reference sequence). V was trimmed by 1 base and J by 0 bases, leaving 10 bases between them. CDR3 size: 15 residues. The CDR3 region is CASSLSTGLNTEAFF. In DNA, the CDR3 is TGTGCCAGCAGCTTGTCGACAGGATTGAACACTGAAGCTTTCTTT. The whole variable domain, remainder taken from reference TRBV5-5 and TRBJ1-1, is DAGVTQSPTHLIKTRGQQVTLRCSPISGHKSVSWYQQVLGQGPQFIFQYYEKEERGRGNFPDRFSARQFPNYSSELNVNALLLGDSALYLCASSLSTGLNTEAFFGQGTRLTVV.

This clonotype showed up just a few times. The rearrangement joins TRBV20-1 to TRBJ2-7, with 13 bases lining up with TRBD2. CDR1 is DFQATT and CDR2 is SNEGSKA in the germline V gene (reference sequence). The junction had 11 bases not matched to a gene; V was cut back by 6 bases and J by 0 bases. The CDR3 totals 17 residues. The CDR3 spells CSATGRLAGGSSYEQYF. The CDR3 coding sequence is TGCAGTGCAACCGGGAGACTAGCGGGGGGAAGCTCCTACGAGCAGTACTTC.

At least ten counts were recorded for this clonotype. The chain links TRBV9 to TRBJ1-4, with 9 bases aligning to TRBD1. Germline trimming cut 4 bases from V and 0 bases from J; bases unmatched to any gene: 7. This CDR3 contains 17 residues. Germline CDR1 and CDR2: SGDLS and YYNGEE. This chain's CDR3 is CASSSGTGISTNEKLFF. The DNA of the CDR3 is TGTGCCAGCAGCTCCGGGACAGGGATTTCAACTAATGAAAAACTGTTTTTT.

This clonotype was found many times. This sequence joins TRBV19 and TRBJ1-1; 7 nucleotides agree with TRBD1. J gave up 5 bases and V 5 bases, and 11 bases lay outside the gene matches. The CDR3 is 15 residues long. Germline values: CDR1 LNHDA, CDR2 SQIVND (reference sequence). The DNA of the CDR3 is TGTGCCAGTAGTCCCCCCCGGGACAGATGGACTGAAGCTTTCTTT. This translates into CASSPPRDRWTEAFF.